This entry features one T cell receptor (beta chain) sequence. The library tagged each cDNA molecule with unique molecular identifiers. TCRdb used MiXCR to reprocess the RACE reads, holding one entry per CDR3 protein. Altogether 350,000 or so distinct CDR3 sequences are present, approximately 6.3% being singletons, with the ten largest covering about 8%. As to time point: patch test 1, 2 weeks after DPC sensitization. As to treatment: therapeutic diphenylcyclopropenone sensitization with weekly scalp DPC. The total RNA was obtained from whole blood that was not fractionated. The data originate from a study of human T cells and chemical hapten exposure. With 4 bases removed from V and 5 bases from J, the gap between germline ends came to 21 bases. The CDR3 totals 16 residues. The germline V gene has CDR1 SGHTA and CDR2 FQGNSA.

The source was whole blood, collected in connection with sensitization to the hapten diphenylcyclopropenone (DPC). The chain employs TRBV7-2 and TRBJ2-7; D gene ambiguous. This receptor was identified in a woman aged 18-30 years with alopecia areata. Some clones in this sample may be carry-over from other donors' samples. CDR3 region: CASSSQGPRLSNEQYF. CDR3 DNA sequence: TGTGCCAGCAGCTCCCAAGGGCCTCGTCTCAGCAACGAGCAGTACTTC. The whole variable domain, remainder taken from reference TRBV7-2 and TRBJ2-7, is GAGVSQSPSNKVTEKGKDVELRCDPISGHTALYWYRQSLGQGLEFLIYFQGNSAPDKSGLPSDRFSAERTGGSVSTLTIQRTQQEDSAVYLCASSSQGPRLSNEQYFGPGTRLTVT.